This T cell receptor (beta chain) was documented in a study of T cells in Graves' hyperthyroidism and ophthalmopathy. At the level of the study: Peripheral blood sampling occurred at initial diagnosis, before any treatment. General study findings and limits: In the analysis, a 13 V-J model separated ophthalmopathy from stable hyperthyroidism.

Aged 18 to 65, the patients had hyperthyroidism that was newly diagnosed and had lasted under 2 months. Patients having uncontrolled infection, another autoimmune disease, pregnancy or lactation were not included. Using RNA transcripts as the source, TCR beta CDR3 regions were amplified. The study used the HTBI primer set for a first-round RT-PCR of the TCR CDR3. Each CDR3 protein is one row after TCRdb ran MiXCR on the multiplex PCR reads. The repertoire holds around 300,000 distinct CDR3 sequences, approximately 15% seen once, with roughly 25% in the top ten. About this clonotype: The antigen is unknown.

Germline CDR1 and CDR2: SGHAT and FQNNGV. The CDR3 length is 16 residues. The V and J ends lost 6 bases and 5 bases, in that order; junction bases with no gene match: 9. The rearrangement uses TRBV11-2 and TRBJ2-5; TRBD2 matches at 13 bases. The TCR comes from a woman in her thirties with Graves' hyperthyroidism. The sequencing sample was made of blood. The DNA of the CDR3 is TGTGCCAGCAGACAACTAGCGGGAGGGCTTGGGGAGACCCAGTACTTC. Amino acid sequence: CASRQLAGGLGETQYF.